This entry lists 3 T cell receptor beta chains sequenced from one sample in a study of CD8 T cells in ankylosing spondylitis. Study outcomes and limitations: Blood of patients with ankylosing spondylitis appeared to be characterized by a TCR beta motif of several highly homologous variants.

TCRdb redid the calling of the 5' RACE reads with MiXCR, one entry per CDR3 protein. In the table there are about 420,000 distinct CDR3 sequences, around 24% of which are singletons. For these TCRs, the target antigens are not known. The sequencing input was blood, either unsorted or a sorted T cell fraction (not recorded which). The source of these receptors is a male donor with ankylosing spondylitis.

This clonotype has a handful of counts. The chain uses TRBV16 and TRBJ1-6; D is perhaps TRBD1 (6 bases). Trimming left V 2 bases short and J 9 bases short, with 8 bases between. There are 13 residues in the CDR3. CDR1 is KGHSY and CDR2 is FQNENV in the germline V gene. The CDR3: CASSQGGGSPLHF. The CDR3 DNA sequence: TGTGCCAGCAGCCAAGGGGGCGGTTCACCCCTCCACTTT.

This chain links TRBV14 with TRBJ2-1; possible D gene TRBD2, 5 bases. The CDR3 has 14 amino acids. Per the germline V gene, CDR1 is SGHDN and CDR2 is FVKESK. V lost 4 bases, J lost 9 bases, and 16 bases lay in between. This CDR3 is CASSPDYPGSEQFF. The CDR3 DNA reads TGTGCCAGCAGCCCAGACTACCCCGGCAGTGAGCAGTTCTTC.

This rearrangement joins TRBV27 to TRBJ2-3, with 10 bases that match TRBD2. Looked up from germline, CDR1 is MNHEY and CDR2 is SMNVEV (reference sequence). This CDR3 is built from 22 residues. Trimming removed 4 bases from V and 1 base from J; junction bases left unmatched: 23. The CDR3 protein is CASSYPKARTSGILYRTDTQYF. The CDR3 DNA reads TGTGCCAGCAGTTACCCCAAAGCGAGAACTAGCGGGATCCTTTATCGCACAGATACGCAGTATTTT.